The rows below give T cell receptor beta chains drawn from one sample of a study of T cell responses to AZD1222 COVID-19 vaccine. Libraries were prepared by immunoSEQ multiplex PCR; TCRdb keeps only in-frame clonotypes and omits some of them. This table has about 120,000 clones, 88% appearing once. The sample consisted of peripheral blood, taken on day 0 of AZD1222 vaccination. The receptors derive from an adult in good health. CDR3s include the opening cysteine and the closing phenylalanine or tryptophan. D genes are given only for firm matches.

cdr3_length | j_call | d_call | v_call | cdr3_aa
13 | TRBJ1-3 | . | TRBV5-1 | CASSSGTGNTIYF
13 | TRBJ1-1 | . | TRBV14 | CASSLAVNTEAFF
14 | TRBJ1-2 | TRBD1 | TRBV7-2 | CASSKDRGNYGYTF
16 | TRBJ1-1 | . | TRBV27 | CASSSLPGALNTEAFF
16 | TRBJ2-2 | TRBD2 | TRBV28 | CASSGLAGTYTGELFF
16 | TRBJ2-5 | . | TRBV5-1 | CASSLAWGPEGETQYF
15 | TRBJ2-2 | . | TRBV10-3 | CAISDTGTYTGELFF
14 | TRBJ1-2 | . | TRBV11-2 | CASSLSRVVSGYTF
14 | TRBJ2-1 | TRBD2 | TRBV5-4 | CASSLRTSVNEQFF
12 | TRBJ1-2 | . | TRBV15 | CATRSENYGYTF
16 | TRBJ2-4 | TRBD1 | TRBV4-2 | CASSQPGQGTQNIQYF
16 | TRBJ2-1 | TRBD2 | TRBV7-8 | CASSPTGLATYNEQFF
17 | TRBJ1-5 | . | TRBV4-1 | CASSPQSVGALNQPQHF
15 | TRBJ1-3 | . | TRBV6-5 | CASSPPESFGNTIYF
14 | TRBJ2-7 | . | TRBV5-1 | CASSLGRGGDEQYF
13 | TRBJ2-2 | . | TRBV11-2 | CASSPDRTGELFF
12 | TRBJ1-2 | . | TRBV12-3/TRBV12-4 | CASSARAVGYTF
17 | TRBJ1-1 | TRBD1 | TRBV28 | CASSPGTGVGSNTEAFF
13 | TRBJ1-5 | . | TRBV19 | CASSWDSNQPQHF
15 | TRBJ1-6 | . | TRBV23-1 | CASSQGRYYNSPLHF
14 | TRBJ2-7 | . | TRBV7-9 | CASSSRDIMGEQYF
15 | TRBJ2-1 | TRBD2 | TRBV7-9 | CASSLGGLVGNEQFF
16 | TRBJ2-2 | . | TRBV19 | CASSPRGSAQTGELFF
11 | TRBJ2-1 | . | TRBV24-1 | CATSYHNEQFF
14 | TRBJ2-7 | . | TRBV19 | CASSKDPGQIEQYF
16 | TRBJ1-5 | TRBD1 | TRBV19 | CASSTRGTGGNQPQHF